Shown below are 26 T cell receptor beta chains from a single sample sequenced in a study of response to subunit inactivated influenza vaccine. TCRdb re-called the RT-PCR reads with MiXCR, one entry per CDR3 protein. The sample carries roughly 150,000 distinct CDR3 sequences, about a tenth recorded once. Sequencing used non-naive T cells sorted from PBMCs, obtained more than 35 days after vaccination. All receptors come from a man in his forties or fifties who received an inactivated influenza vaccine.

The rearrangement uses TRBV14 and TRBJ2-7, with a weak D call TRBD1 (6 bases). Trimming cost V 5 bases and J 5 bases, with 13 bases left between them. The CDR3 length is 13 residues. Germline V gives CDR1 SGHDN, CDR2 FVKESK. Here the CDR3 reads CASSARGSHEQYF. Here the CDR3 DNA reads TGTGCCAGCAGCGCCAGGGGTTCCCACGAGCAGTACTTC.

This clonotype came up many times. This rearrangement joins TRBV3-1 to TRBJ1-2; no reliable D call. Between the trimmed V and J ends, which lost 0 bases and 6 bases, there was a span of 8 bases. The CDR3 runs 13 residues. The germline V gene encodes CDR1 LGHDT and CDR2 YNNKEL (reference sequence). CDR3 sequence reads: CASSQDRWDGYTF. The CDR3 nucleotides are TGTGCCAGCAGCCAAGATAGGTGGGATGGCTACACCTTC.

The V and J genes are TRBV5-1 and TRBJ1-1; possible D gene TRBD1, 5 bases. V shed 3 bases and J shed 3 bases, with 12 bases lying between them. The germline CDR1 and CDR2 sequences are SGHRS and YFSETQ. This CDR3 is 14 amino acids long. The CDR3 reads CASSYQGEYTEAFF. The CDR3 DNA reads as TGCGCCAGCAGCTACCAGGGAGAGTACACTGAAGCTTTCTTT.

This clonotype has at least ten counts. The chain recombines TRBV20-1 with TRBJ2-3; 9 bases align to TRBD1. The CDR3 extends over 15 amino acids. The V and J ends lost 2 bases and 13 bases, in that order; junction bases with no gene match: 16. The germline V gene encodes CDR1 DFQATT and CDR2 SNEGSKA (reference sequence). DNA for the CDR3: TGCAGTGCTAGAAGTCCTGGAACCGGGACAGGGCTAGAGTATTTT. It translates to CSARSPGTGTGLEYF.

This clonotype turned up a few times. The CDR3 here is CASRIAIYEQYF. CDR3 DNA: TGTGCCAGCAGGATCGCCATCTACGAGCAGTACTTC. This sequence joins TRBV6-1 and TRBJ2-7; D unresolved. Trimming took 6 bases from V and 3 from J, leaving 9 bases between them. The CDR3 has 12 amino acids. CDR1 is MNHNS, CDR2 SASEGT, per germline.

This clonotype has at least ten counts. J is TRBJ2-3 and V is TRBV5-1; TRBD2 aligns across 7 bases. Germline CDR1 and CDR2: SGHRS and YFSETQ. The CDR3 loop spans 16 amino acids. Germline trimming cut 2 bases from V and 2 bases from J; bases unmatched to any gene: 8. The CDR3 DNA is TGCGCCAGCAGCTTAAACCCCGGGGGGTCCACAGATACGCAGTATTTT. Its translation is CASSLNPGGSTDTQYF. Full variable domain (remainder filled in from reference TRBV5-1 and TRBJ2-3): KAGVTQTPRYLIKTRGQQVTLSCSPISGHRSVSWYQQTPGQGLQFLFEYFSETQRNKGNFPGRFSGRQFSNSRSEMNVSTLELGDSALYLCASSLNPGGSTDTQYFGPGTRLTVL.

A few counts support this clonotype. The chain carries TRBV20-1 and TRBJ2-1, with D perhaps assigned TRBD1 or TRBD2 (5 bases each). With 2 bases removed from V and 14 bases from J, the gap between germline ends came to 19 bases. CDR1 and CDR2 from the germline V gene are DFQATT and SNEGSKA (reference sequence). The CDR3 has 13 residues. CDR3 nucleotide sequence: TGCAGTGCTAGATTCCTCCATGGGACCGGGGAGTTCTTC. Protein sequence: CSARFLHGTGEFF.

This chain joins TRBV5-5 and TRBJ1-5, with D possibly TRBD1 on 5 matching bases. The germline V and J ends were trimmed by 5 bases and 3 bases, with 9 bases remaining between them. The CDR3 spans 13 residues. The V gene's germline CDR1 is SGHKS and CDR2 YYEKEE (reference sequence). CDR3 DNA sequence: TGTGCCAGCAGTACAGGCCCCAATCAGCCCCAGCATTTT. It is translated as CASSTGPNQPQHF.

This clonotype turned up a few times. This chain uses TRBV6-2 or TRBV6-3 with TRBJ2-7; tentative D call: TRBD1 (6 bases). The length of the CDR3 is 15 residues. Between the trimmed V and J ends, which lost 8 bases and 2 bases, there was a span of 19 bases. Germline lookup yields CDR1 MNHEY and CDR2 SVGEGT. The CDR3 sequence: CASFATGTPTYEQYF. The CDR3 DNA is TGTGCCAGCTTCGCAACCGGGACACCGACCTACGAGCAGTACTTC.

This clonotype was found many times. The chain joins TRBV7-2 to TRBJ2-7, with D possibly being TRBD1 (6 bases). The CDR3 consists of 14 residues. The germline gives CDR1 SGHTA, CDR2 FQGNSA. The V end lost 5 bases, the J end lost 3 bases, and 14 bases lay between the germline ends. This CDR3 reads CASSLTGSNYEQYF. For the CDR3, the DNA is TGTGCCAGCAGCCTAACAGGGAGCAACTACGAGCAGTACTTC. The complete variable domain, with remaining parts taken from reference TRBV7-2 and TRBJ2-7, reads GAGVSQSPSNKVTEKGKDVELRCDPISGHTALYWYRQSLGQGLEFLIYFQGNSAPDKSGLPSDRFSAERTGGSVSTLTIQRTQQEDSAVYLCASSLTGSNYEQYFGPGTRLTVT.

This clonotype was counted many times. The chain carries TRBV24-1 and TRBJ2-1; TRBD2 matches at 8 bases. The CDR3 extends over 15 amino acids. V lost 0 bases and J lost 9; bases outside the gene matches: 6. CDR1 and CDR2 from the germline V gene are KGHDR and SFDVKD. For the CDR3, the DNA is TGTGCCACCAGTGATTTGGATAGCGGGATTTCTGAGCAGTTCTTC. It translates to CATSDLDSGISEQFF.

This chain links TRBV20-1 with TRBJ2-1, with 7 nucleotides matching TRBD2. Germline-derived CDR1 and CDR2 are DFQATT and SNEGSKA (reference sequence). The CDR3 is made up of 17 amino acids. V dropped 0 bases and J dropped 2; count of bases not matched to a gene: 10. The CDR3 region has the DNA TGCAGTGCTAGAGATTATAGGGCTAGCGGACCCTACAATGAGCAGTTCTTC. As protein: CSARDYRASGPYNEQFF.

Only a few counts were recorded for this clonotype. The chain carries TRBV20-1 and TRBJ2-1, with D perhaps TRBD1 or TRBD2 (6 bases each). From germline, CDR1 is DFQATT and CDR2 SNEGSKA (reference sequence). The CDR3 is 16 amino acids. V lost 0 bases and J lost 7, with 19 bases in between. The CDR3 nucleotides are TGCAGTGCTAGAGATCGACCGGTGGGGGGCTTAAATGAGCAGTTCTTC. Protein product: CSARDRPVGGLNEQFF.

This clonotype was observed at least ten times. V usage is TRBV6-2 or TRBV6-3 and J usage is TRBJ2-1, with TRBD1 matching over 9 bases. The germline gives CDR1 MNHEY, CDR2 SVGEGT. The CDR3 spans 15 residues. After removal of 9 bases from V and 4 bases from J, the junction contained 10 bases not matched to a gene. The CDR3 spells CASKSGTGSYNEQFF. In DNA, the CDR3 is TGTGCCAGTAAATCCGGGACAGGGAGTTACAATGAGCAGTTCTTC.

The chain has TRBV5-1 and TRBJ2-1, with unresolved D. Germline loops: CDR1 SGHRS, CDR2 YFSETQ. The CDR3 extends over 14 amino acids. Trimming left V 6 bases short and J 0 bases short, with 10 bases between. The CDR3 nucleotides are TGCGCCAGCAAAGACTCCACCTCCTACAATGAGCAGTTCTTC. Its translation is CASKDSTSYNEQFF.

This clonotype showed up just a few times. V and J are TRBV6-6 and TRBJ2-7; D is unclear. CDR1 and CDR2 from the germline V gene are MNHNY and SVGAGI (reference sequence). V was cut by 6 bases and J by 5 bases, with 11 bases left in between. The CDR3 is 12 residues long. DNA of the CDR3: TGTGCCAGCAGCCCCGGACGGAACGAGCAGTACTTC. Translated: CASSPGRNEQYF.

This chain connects TRBV10-3 to TRBJ2-7; 9 bases align to TRBD2. The CDR3 spans 14 residues. J lost 3 bases, V lost 6 bases, and 6 bases had no gene match. CDR1 is ENHRY and CDR2 is SYGVKD in the germline V gene. The CDR3 loop reads CAIRRGGALYEQYF. In nucleotides, the CDR3 is TGTGCCATCAGACGCGGGGGGGCCCTCTACGAGCAGTACTTC.

This clonotype was counted only a few times. V is TRBV29-1 and J is TRBJ1-1; 7 nucleotides line up with TRBD1. Trimming removed 4 bases from V and 10 bases from J; junction bases left unmatched: 6. The CDR3 sequence is 11 residues long. Germline V gene lookup returns CDR1 SQVTM and CDR2 ANQGSEA. CDR3 sequence (DNA): TGCAGCGTTGGGGGCAGGGGGACAGCTTTCTTT. It specifies CSVGGRGTAFF. Using reference TRBV29-1 and TRBJ1-1 for the parts outside the CDR3, the full variable domain is SAVISQKPSRDICQRGTSLTIQCQVDSQVTMMFWYRQQPGQSLTLIATANQGSEATYESGFVIDKFPISRPNLTFSTLTVSNMSPEDSSIYLCSVGGRGTAFFGQGTRLTVV.

There are a few counts of this clonotype. The rearrangement links TRBV28 to TRBJ2-2, with 10 bases lining up with TRBD1. With V trimmed by 8 bases and J by 5 bases, 5 bases remained unmatched. CDR3 size: 14 residues. Germline CDR1 and CDR2: MDHEN and SYDVKM. The CDR3 nucleotides read TGTGCCAGCCGGACGGGACAGGGGACCGGGGAGCTGTTTTTT. Translated, it gives CASRTGQGTGELFF.

This clonotype has at least ten counts. The chain joins TRBV12-3 or TRBV12-4 to TRBJ1-2, with D possibly TRBD1 on 5 matching bases. V was pared by 3 bases and J by 8 bases, with 13 bases between. The CDR3 is 13 amino acids. The CDR3 loop reads CASSFREGRGYTF. The CDR3 DNA follows: TGTGCCAGCAGTTTTCGGGAGGGACGCGGCTACACCTTC.

There are many counts of this clonotype. V and J are TRBV7-2 and TRBJ2-1; 9 nucleotides line up with TRBD2. Germline values: CDR1 SGHTA, CDR2 FQGNSA. V was pared by 5 bases and J by 7 bases, with 9 bases of the junction left unmatched. CDR3 length equals 15 residues. The CDR3 sequence is CASSPRGGQGNEQFF. CDR3 DNA sequence: TGTGCCAGCAGCCCGCGGGGGGGCCAGGGAAATGAGCAGTTCTTC.

The V gene is TRBV2, the J gene TRBJ2-5, with unresolved D. There are 15 residues in the CDR3. The V and J ends lost 1 base and 3 bases respectively, with 12 bases between them. Germline V gene data show CDR1 as SNHLY and CDR2 as FYNNEI. The CDR3 sequence is CASSEDARGKETQYF. Written as DNA, the CDR3 is TGTGCCAGCAGTGAAGACGCAAGAGGAAAAGAGACCCAGTACTTC.

There are a few counts of this clonotype. V gene TRBV20-1 combines with J gene TRBJ2-2, with D perhaps TRBD1 or TRBD2 (5 bases each). CDR1 is DFQATT, CDR2 SNEGSKA, per germline (reference sequence). The CDR3 extends over 16 amino acids. The V end was cut by 0 bases, the J end by 3 bases, with 14 bases between. DNA of the CDR3: TGCAGTGCTAGAGATCTGAGAGTGGGGGACACCGGGGAGCTGTTTTTT. Translated: CSARDLRVGDTGELFF.

This clonotype showed up many times. The chain combines TRBV6-1 with TRBJ2-7; D may be TRBD1 (6 bases). Germline values: CDR1 MNHNS, CDR2 SASEGT. The ends were cut back, 7 bases at V and 3 bases at J, with 13 bases in the middle. This CDR3 contains 13 residues. The CDR3 bases are TGTGCCAGCATCTATGGCAGGGGCTACGAGCAGTACTTC. It encodes CASIYGRGYEQYF.

The gene calls are TRBV7-2 and TRBJ2-3, with TRBD2 identical over 12 bases. This CDR3 region has 16 residues. Germline lookup yields CDR1 SGHTA and CDR2 FQGNSA. V dropped 3 bases and J dropped 1; count of bases not matched to a gene: 2. The CDR3 DNA sequence: TGTGCCAGCAGCTTGCTAGCGGGGGGGCGCACAGATACGCAGTATTTT. Its translation is CASSLLAGGRTDTQYF.

This clonotype has a count of ten or more. The J gene is TRBJ2-5, the V gene TRBV7-2; 11 bases align to TRBD1. CDR1 is SGHTA and CDR2 is FQGNSA in the germline V gene. Trimming cost V 5 bases and J 4 bases; bases outside gene matches: 12. The CDR3 is 17 amino acids. The CDR3 loop is CASSPIGQGAYRETQYF. In nucleotides, the CDR3 is TGTGCCAGCAGCCCGATCGGACAGGGGGCTTATCGAGAGACCCAGTACTTC. Looking up the rest from reference TRBV7-2 and TRBJ2-5 gives the full variable domain: GAGVSQSPSNKVTEKGKDVELRCDPISGHTALYWYRQSLGQGLEFLIYFQGNSAPDKSGLPSDRFSAERTGGSVSTLTIQRTQQEDSAVYLCASSPIGQGAYRETQYFGPGTRLLVL.